These 14 T cell receptor beta chains originate from one sample sequenced in a study of T cell responses to AZD1222 COVID-19 vaccine. Sequencing used immunoSEQ multiplex PCR; TCRdb keeps in-frame clones, though not all of them. This table has around 120,000 clones, approximately 90% appearing once. Specimen: peripheral blood, collected on day 0 of AZD1222 vaccination. Receptor source: an adult in good health.

This chain joins TRBV11-2 and TRBJ2-3; 14 nucleotides align to TRBD2. Germline CDR1 SGHAT, CDR2 FQNNGV. CDR3 length: 19 residues. Unmatched junction bases numbered 9, after V lost 1 base and J lost 3 bases. Written as DNA, the CDR3 is TGTGCCAGCAGCTTAGCAAGAAAGGGACTAGCGGGAGCGACAGATACGCAGTATTTT. This gives the protein CASSLARKGLAGATDTQYF.

This chain joins TRBV5-6 and TRBJ2-1, with TRBD2 matching over 8 bases. Looked up from germline, CDR1 is SGHDT and CDR2 is YYEEEE. There are 14 residues in the CDR3. J gave up 7 bases and V 1 base, and 4 bases lay outside the gene matches. The CDR3 DNA follows: TGTGCCAGCAGCTTGCGGGTAGCGGGAAATGAGCAGTTCTTC. Translated: CASSLRVAGNEQFF.

The V and J genes are TRBV6-5 and TRBJ2-5; D possibly matches TRBD1 or TRBD2 (6 bases each). CDR3 size: 16 residues. CDR1 is MNHEY and CDR2 is SVGAGI in the germline V gene. V lost 2 bases and J 5 bases, leaving 18 bases between the germline ends. CDR3 nucleotide sequence: TGTGCCAGCAGTTACGGAGGGGGGAGTAAGGGCGAGACCCAGTACTTC. Its protein is CASSYGGGSKGETQYF.

The chain is built from TRBV5-1 and TRBJ2-5; D tentatively reads TRBD1 or TRBD2 (6 bases each). This CDR3 is built from 14 residues. Trimming took off 4 bases at V and 5 bases at J, with 15 bases between the two ends. The germline V gene has CDR1 SGHRS and CDR2 YFSETQ. CDR3 in amino acids: CASSRPLGGETQYF. The DNA for the CDR3 is TGCGCCAGCAGCCGCCCGCTAGGGGGGGAGACCCAGTACTTC.

This clone was counted a single time. J is TRBJ2-3 and V is TRBV6-5; tentative D call: TRBD2 (5 bases). CDR3 length: 12 residues. Germline values: CDR1 MNHEY, CDR2 SVGAGI. V was shortened by 6 bases and J by 3 bases, with 7 bases between the two germline ends. The CDR3 loop is CASRDSTDTQYF. CDR3 coding DNA: TGTGCCAGCAGGGACTCGACAGATACGCAGTATTTT.

This rearrangement joins TRBV4-1 to TRBJ2-3; D tentatively reads TRBD1 or TRBD2 (5 bases each). The V end was cut by 3 bases, the J end by 0 bases, with 19 bases between. CDR1 is MGHRA and CDR2 is YSYEKL in the germline V gene. CDR3 length: 18 residues. The CDR3 DNA is TGCGCCAGCAGCCACAACACCGGGACCTACTCTAGCACAGATACGCAGTATTTT. This sequence encodes CASSHNTGTYSSTDTQYF.

The chain is built from TRBV24-1 and TRBJ2-5, with 7 bases matching TRBD1. The J segment lost 5 bases and the V segment lost 3 bases, leaving 8 bases of the junction unmatched. This CDR3 has 15 amino acids. CDR1 and CDR2 (germline): KGHDR, SFDVKD. CDR3 in amino acids: CATSDPTGVGETQYF. The CDR3 nucleotides read TGTGCCACCAGTGATCCTACAGGGGTAGGGGAGACCCAGTACTTC.

This clone occurred a few times. This chain links TRBV4-1 with TRBJ2-7, with 9 bases fitting TRBD2. Germline CDR1 reads MGHRA; CDR2 reads YSYEKL. The length of the CDR3 is 14 residues. J gave up 6 bases and V 1 base, and 4 bases lay outside the gene matches. Here the CDR3 DNA reads TGCGCCAGCAGCCAAGTTAGCGGGAGAGGCGAGCAGTACTTC. Its translation: CASSQVSGRGEQYF.

The chain joins TRBV19 to TRBJ2-1; D ambiguous. Trimming pared 2 bases from V and 6 bases from J, leaving 8 bases between. The CDR3 is made up of 13 amino acids. From germline, CDR1 is LNHDA and CDR2 SQIVND (reference sequence). CDR3 residues: CASSITFGNEQFF. CDR3 DNA sequence: TGTGCCAGTAGTATAACCTTTGGCAATGAGCAGTTCTTC.

The chain recombines TRBV29-1 with TRBJ2-7; 9 bases fit TRBD1. In germline, CDR1 is SQVTM, CDR2 ANQGSEA. This CDR3 contains 12 residues. Trimming at V came to 7 bases and at J to 4 bases, leaving 5 bases not matched to a gene. The CDR3, as DNA: TGCAGCGCCGTTGGACAGGGGTACGAGCAGTACTTC. Its protein is CSAVGQGYEQYF.

About this clone: The identical CDR3 is also encoded by other nucleotide sequences in the sample. J is TRBJ2-7 and V is TRBV7-2; D remains unclear. This CDR3 comprises 14 residues. V shed 0 bases and J shed 2 bases, with 8 bases lying between them. Germline CDR1 and CDR2: SGHTA and FQGNSA. The CDR3 coding sequence is TGTGCCAGCAGCTTAGCGGGCGGAGCCTACGAGCAGTACTTC. It encodes CASSLAGGAYEQYF.

This clone was recorded only once. J is TRBJ2-3 and V is TRBV27; 10 bases are shared with TRBD2. Losses at the gene ends were 6 bases for V and 4 bases for J; bases not matched to a gene: 4. CDR1 is MNHEY, CDR2 SMNVEV, per germline (reference sequence). The CDR3 length is 14 residues. The DNA for the CDR3 is TGTGCCAGCAGATCACTAGCGGGACCAGATACGCAGTATTTT. This translates into CASRSLAGPDTQYF.

The chain recombines TRBV2 with TRBJ1-6; D may be TRBD1 (6 bases). Trimming took 8 bases from V and 10 from J, leaving 18 bases between them. CDR1 is SNHLY, CDR2 FYNNEI, per germline. The length of the CDR3 is 14 residues. CDR3 sequence reads: CASSQETGSSPLHF. CDR3 nucleotide sequence: TGTGCCAGCTCGCAAGAGACAGGCAGCTCACCCCTCCACTTT. Full variable domain (remainder filled in from reference TRBV2 and TRBJ1-6): EPEVTQTPSHQVTQMGQEVILRCVPISNHLYFYWYRQILGQKVEFLVSFYNNEISEKSEIFDDQFSVERPDGSNFTLKIRSTKLEDSAMYFCASSQETGSSPLHFGNGTRLTVT.

This sequence joins TRBV19 and TRBJ2-1; TRBD2 agrees at 13 bases. The length of the CDR3 is 15 residues. Trimming at V came to 9 bases and at J to 10 bases, leaving 12 bases not matched to a gene. Germline V gene sequence: CDR1 LNHDA, CDR2 SQIVND (reference sequence). CDR3 region: CARPSRTSGRSEQFF. The CDR3 DNA reads as TGTGCCAGACCCTCTAGGACTAGCGGGAGAAGCGAGCAGTTCTTC.